The 20 T cell receptor beta chains given below trace back to one sample, sequenced in a study of beta chain features in type 1 diabetes. The isolated RNA, all of it, was reverse transcribed, so expressed TCRB transcripts were what got sequenced. The data were produced by immunoSEQ multiplex PCR, yet TCRdb's version contains in-frame clones alone and is incomplete. The table records 620,000 or so clones, less than 20% of them present only once. The sequenced sample was naive CD4+ T cells from blood. The origin of the receptors is a man aged 18 to 30 in good health.

This clone has more than one count but fewer than ten. The V and J genes are TRBV7-6 and TRBJ2-1, with 9 nucleotides matching TRBD1. Germline V gene lookup returns CDR1 SGHVS and CDR2 FNYEAQ. V shed 1 base and J 7 bases; nucleotides not matched to a gene: 14. The CDR3 is made up of 18 amino acids. CDR3 bases: TGTGCCAGCAGCTTAGATTGGTTGGGACAGGGTTTTAGGAATGAGCAGTTCTTC. Translated: CASSLDWLGQGFRNEQFF.

The chain couples TRBV5-6 to TRBJ2-3; unclear D gene. Trimming left V 2 bases short and J 1 base short, with 8 bases between. This CDR3 comprises 14 residues. The germline V gene encodes CDR1 SGHDT and CDR2 YYEEEE. CDR3: CASSLYRRTDTQYF. Here the CDR3 DNA reads TGTGCCAGCAGCTTATACCGTCGCACAGATACGCAGTATTTT.

The chain uses TRBV30 and TRBJ1-2, with D unresolved. Germline V gives CDR1 GTSNPN, CDR2 SVGIG (reference sequence). This CDR3 has 13 amino acids. The V and J ends lost 0 bases and 4 bases respectively, with 9 bases between them. The CDR3 loop reads CAWSVRNSYGYTF. The CDR3 DNA reads as TGTGCCTGGAGTGTACGAAACAGCTATGGCTACACCTTC.

This clone turned up a few times. This chain connects TRBV5-1 to TRBJ1-2; D uncertain. The germline V and J ends were trimmed by 1 base and 6 bases, with 4 bases remaining between them. This CDR3 has 11 residues. Germline V gene lookup returns CDR1 SGHRS and CDR2 YFSETQ. CDR3 amino acids: CASSLKDGYTF. CDR3 nucleotides: TGCGCCAGCAGCTTGAAGGATGGCTACACCTTC.

This chain joins TRBV28 and TRBJ2-7; possible D gene TRBD1, 6 bases. The CDR3 loop spans 13 amino acids. V gave up 6 bases and J gave up 4 bases, with 13 bases separating them. Looked up from germline, CDR1 is MDHEN and CDR2 is SYDVKM. The CDR3 loop reads CASRTGQLYEQYF. The CDR3 coding sequence is TGTGCCAGCAGAACCGGACAGTTATACGAGCAGTACTTC. Full variable domain (missing parts from reference TRBV28 and TRBJ2-7): DVKVTQSSRYLVKRTGEKVFLECVQDMDHENMFWYRQDPGLGLRLIYFSYDVKMKEKGDIPEGYSVSREKKERFSLILESASTNQTSMYLCASRTGQLYEQYFGPGTRLTVT.

This chain connects TRBV5-1 to TRBJ1-2; D possibly corresponds to TRBD1 (5 bases). The CDR3 contains 16 residues. In germline, CDR1 is SGHRS, CDR2 YFSETQ. V was trimmed by 8 bases and J by 0 bases, leaving 20 bases between them. CDR3 residues: CASSLGQTASNYGYTF. CDR3 DNA sequence: TGCGCCAGTTCCCTTGGCCAGACAGCTTCTAACTATGGCTACACCTTC. Variable domain in full (rest from reference TRBV5-1 and TRBJ1-2): KAGVTQTPRYLIKTRGQQVTLSCSPISGHRSVSWYQQTPGQGLQFLFEYFSETQRNKGNFPGRFSGRQFSNSRSEMNVSTLELGDSALYLCASSLGQTASNYGYTFGSGTRLTVV.

This clone has just a few counts. The chain uses TRBV19 and TRBJ1-1; D is unclear. Trimming left V 6 bases short and J 0 bases short, with 11 bases between. Germline V CDR1 and CDR2: LNHDA, SQIVND (reference sequence). The CDR3 is 14 amino acids. CDR3 protein: CASRGESMNTEAFF. In DNA form, the CDR3 reads TGTGCCAGTAGAGGAGAGTCCATGAACACTGAAGCTTTCTTT.

The chain recombines TRBV7-2 with TRBJ1-1; perhaps TRBD1 as D (5 bases). This CDR3 has 14 amino acids. Trimming shortened V by 3 bases and J by 0 bases, and 8 bases separated the two germline ends. Germline V gene sequence: CDR1 SGHTA, CDR2 FQGNSA. In DNA, the CDR3 is TGTGCCAGCAGCTTTGCAGGGATGAACACTGAAGCTTTCTTT. Protein product: CASSFAGMNTEAFF.

This clone was recorded a few times. V usage is TRBV19 and J usage is TRBJ2-7; 7 bases are a match to TRBD2. The CDR3 loop spans 18 amino acids. Germline V gene sequence: CDR1 LNHDA, CDR2 SQIVND (reference sequence). Germline trimming cut 0 bases from V and 4 bases from J; bases unmatched to any gene: 15. CDR3 sequence reads: CASSIDPPLGGERYEQYF. The CDR3 nucleotides read TGTGCCAGTAGTATAGATCCCCCTCTGGGGGGGGAGAGATACGAGCAGTACTTC. The full variable domain, its missing parts supplied by reference TRBV19 and TRBJ2-7, is DGGITQSPKYLFRKEGQNVTLSCEQNLNHDAMYWYRQDPGQGLRLIYYSQIVNDFQKGDIAEGYSVSREKKESFPLTVTSAQKNPTAFYLCASSIDPPLGGERYEQYFGPGTRLTVT.

This chain joins TRBV18 and TRBJ2-3, with a weak D call TRBD2 (5 bases). This CDR3 is built from 15 residues. The V and J ends lost 1 base and 6 bases respectively, with 14 bases between them. The germline V gene has CDR1 KGHSH and CDR2 LQKENI. CDR3 coding DNA: TGTGCCAGCTCACCACTAACCGGGGTGTCCGATACGCAGTATTTT. Translating it yields CASSPLTGVSDTQYF.

This clone was counted ten times or more. The chain combines TRBV7-2 with TRBJ2-4, with 13 bases that match TRBD2. CDR1 and CDR2 from the germline V gene are SGHTA and FQGNSA. V lost 5 bases, J lost 8 bases, and 6 bases stayed unmatched. This CDR3 has 15 amino acids. The DNA of the CDR3 is TGTGCCAGCAGCCCCGAACTAGCGGGAGGGTACATTCAGTACTTC. Translation gives CASSPELAGGYIQYF.

The table lists this clone with a count of one. The chain carries TRBV11-2 and TRBJ2-7, with 10 bases that match TRBD2. V lost 1 base to trimming and J lost 4 bases; unmatched junction nucleotides: 10. This CDR3 region has 17 residues. Germline lookup yields CDR1 SGHAT and CDR2 FQNNGV. CDR3 region: CASSLVASGSGVYEQYF. The CDR3 DNA reads TGTGCCAGCAGCTTAGTAGCTAGCGGGAGTGGAGTATACGAGCAGTACTTC.

The genes are TRBV30 and TRBJ2-5; no clear D. The end of the DNA fits TRBJ2-7 better, so the J call may be wrong. Germline CDR1 is GTSNPN and CDR2 is SVGIG (reference sequence). The CDR3 runs 12 residues. The CDR3 DNA reads TGTGCCTGGCAGACGGCTCCTGGCGAGCAGTACTTC. Translation gives CAWQTAPGEQYF.

The CDR3 nucleotides are TGTGCCAGCATCCCGAGCGGAGCGGGCGGCACAGATACGCAGTATTTT. Residues: CASIPSGAGGTDTQYF. The gene calls are TRBV7-9 and TRBJ2-3; D may be TRBD2 (6 bases). The CDR3 contains 16 residues. CDR1 and CDR2 from the germline V gene are SEHNR and FQNEAQ (reference sequence). V lost 7 bases and J lost 1, with 18 bases in between.

This clone was found a few times. The chain recombines TRBV7-9 with TRBJ2-1; unclear D gene. Germline CDR1 SEHNR, CDR2 FQNEAQ (reference sequence). Trimming took 3 bases from V and 7 from J, leaving 16 bases between them. The CDR3 length is 15 residues. This CDR3 reads CASSLLKGPANEQFF. The CDR3 bases are TGTGCCAGCAGCTTGCTCAAGGGTCCGGCAAATGAGCAGTTCTTC.

The chain links TRBV5-5 to TRBJ2-5, with no clear D. The CDR3 loop spans 15 amino acids. The V end lost 2 bases, the J end lost 1 base, and 12 bases lay between the germline ends. CDR1 and CDR2 (germline): SGHKS, YYEKEE (reference sequence). For the CDR3, the DNA is TGTGCCAGCAGCTTATACAATGTAGCCCAAGAGACCCAGTACTTC. It yields the protein CASSLYNVAQETQYF. The full variable domain, its missing parts supplied by reference TRBV5-5 and TRBJ2-5, is DAGVTQSPTHLIKTRGQQVTLRCSPISGHKSVSWYQQVLGQGPQFIFQYYEKEERGRGNFPDRFSARQFPNYSSELNVNALLLGDSALYLCASSLYNVAQETQYFGPGTRLLVL.

This sequence joins TRBV28 and TRBJ1-1, with unresolved D. The CDR3 runs 13 residues. Between the trimmed V and J ends, which lost 5 bases and 6 bases, there was a span of 13 bases. Germline lookup yields CDR1 MDHEN and CDR2 SYDVKM. CDR3 in amino acids: CASSPRLGPEAFF. The CDR3 nucleotides are TGTGCCAGCAGTCCTCGGTTGGGCCCTGAAGCTTTCTTT.

The genes are TRBV27 and TRBJ1-4; 7 nucleotides match TRBD1. This CDR3 comprises 19 residues. V shed 8 bases, J shed 6 bases, and the junction held 24 bases outside the gene matches. Germline V gives CDR1 MNHEY, CDR2 SMNVEV (reference sequence). CDR3 amino acids: CASHPSPAGGDEWDEKLFF. The CDR3, as DNA: TGTGCCAGCCACCCCTCCCCGGCAGGGGGTGACGAGTGGGATGAAAAACTGTTTTTT.

The chain uses TRBV30 and TRBJ1-2; D unresolved. This CDR3 is 15 amino acids long. The V gene's germline CDR1 is GTSNPN and CDR2 SVGIG (reference sequence). V was clipped by 3 bases and J by 2 bases, with 16 bases between them. This CDR3 is CAWRGFGRTNYGYTF. CDR3 coding DNA: TGTGCCTGGAGGGGTTTCGGCAGAACCAACTATGGCTACACCTTC.

This clone was recorded a few times. The V call is TRBV27, the J call TRBJ2-2; D might be TRBD2 (5 bases). Germline V gene sequence: CDR1 MNHEY, CDR2 SMNVEV (reference sequence). The CDR3 has 14 residues. The V end was cut by 5 bases, the J end by 2 bases, with 9 bases between. The CDR3 protein is CASSVSGNTGELFF. CDR3 coding DNA: TGTGCCAGCAGTGTGTCGGGAAACACCGGGGAGCTGTTTTTT.